This entry lists 26 T cell receptor beta chains sequenced from one sample in a study of CD8+ T cells in alopecia areata. As the sequencing template, cDNA was produced by extracting RNA and reverse transcribing it. Generated by immunoSEQ multiplex PCR, the TCRdb table keeps only in-frame clones and is missing some. The sample yields 140,000 to 150,000 clones, roughly 58% seen once. The source material was CD8+ T cells sorted from blood. All receptors derive from a human donor in good health.

This rearrangement joins TRBV27 to TRBJ2-1, with a weak D call TRBD2 (6 bases). V was clipped by 5 bases and J by 1 base, with 6 bases between them. This CDR3 spans 13 amino acids. Germline CDR1 MNHEY, CDR2 SMNVEV (reference sequence). In DNA form, the CDR3 reads TGTGCCAGCAGTCGGGAGTCCTACAATGAGCAGTTCTTC. Its translation is CASSRESYNEQFF.

The V and J genes are TRBV5-6 and TRBJ2-1; D is unresolved. The germline CDR1 and CDR2 sequences are SGHDT and YYEEEE. The CDR3 is 15 amino acids. Trimming removed 4 bases from V and 2 bases from J, with 13 bases in between. The DNA of the CDR3 is TGTGCCAGCAGCGCTGTACCAGAACCCTACAATGAGCAGTTCTTC. Translated: CASSAVPEPYNEQFF.

The chain employs TRBV5-6 and TRBJ2-3; perhaps TRBD2 as D (6 bases). Germline CDR1 SGHDT, CDR2 YYEEEE. The CDR3 has 11 residues. V dropped 4 bases and J dropped 8 bases, with 8 bases sitting between them. The CDR3 nucleotides read TGTGCCAGCAGCCTCGGGGGTACGCAGTATTTT. Its translation: CASSLGGTQYF.

In this sample, this clone turned up a few times. The chain couples TRBV5-1 to TRBJ1-1; weak D call: TRBD1 (5 bases). Germline V gene lookup returns CDR1 SGHRS and CDR2 YFSETQ. Trimming removed 3 bases at V and 3 bases at J, with 12 bases between. This CDR3 is 14 amino acids long. CDR3 bases: TGCGCCAGCAGCTCTCTAGGGGATGACACTGAAGCTTTCTTT. Translation gives CASSSLGDDTEAFF.

This clone was observed a few times. The rearrangement links TRBV5-6 to TRBJ2-7, with TRBD2 matching 7 bases. J gave up 4 bases and V 6 bases, and 13 bases lay outside the gene matches. CDR3 size: 15 residues. CDR1 is SGHDT and CDR2 is YYEEEE in the germline V gene. DNA for the CDR3: TGTGCCAGCAACAACCAATGGAGCGGGGATTACGAGCAGTACTTC. It codes for CASNNQWSGDYEQYF.

V is TRBV13 and J is TRBJ2-7, with 8 bases matching TRBD2. J lost 4 bases, V lost 4 bases, and 12 bases had no gene match. Germline CDR1 is PRHDT and CDR2 is FYEKMQ (reference sequence). This CDR3 spans 16 amino acids. This chain's CDR3 is CASSSTGTGGQYEQYF. The CDR3 nucleotides read TGTGCCAGCAGCTCGACGGGGACGGGAGGGCAATACGAGCAGTACTTC.

V is TRBV4-1 and J is TRBJ2-1; TRBD1 aligns across 7 bases. Unmatched junction bases numbered 4, after V lost 1 base and J lost 4 bases. The CDR3 contains 15 residues. Germline loops: CDR1 MGHRA, CDR2 YSYEKL. The DNA for the CDR3 is TGCGCCAGCAGCCAAGCAGGGGGTACTTACAATGAGCAGTTCTTC. Translated: CASSQAGGTYNEQFF.

This chain uses TRBV6-5 with TRBJ1-1; 10 positions agree with TRBD1. The germline V gene has CDR1 MNHEY and CDR2 SVGAGI. CDR3 size: 16 residues. Trimming removed 2 bases from V and 6 bases from J; junction bases left unmatched: 9. CDR3 loop: CASSYPPGTGAPEAFF. DNA for the CDR3: TGTGCCAGCAGTTACCCCCCCGGGACAGGGGCACCTGAAGCTTTCTTT.

This chain links TRBV14 with TRBJ1-5, with 10 bases lining up with TRBD1. CDR3 length equals 18 residues. V shed 2 bases and J 0 bases; nucleotides not matched to a gene: 7. CDR1 is SGHDN and CDR2 is FVKESK in the germline V gene. CDR3 loop: CASSQWGQGMNSNQPQHF. In nucleotides, the CDR3 is TGTGCCAGCAGCCAATGGGGACAGGGGATGAATAGCAATCAGCCCCAGCATTTT.

The gene calls are TRBV15 and TRBJ2-4; TRBD2 agrees at 7 bases. Per the germline V gene, CDR1 is LNHNV and CDR2 is YYDKDF (reference sequence). This CDR3 contains 15 residues. The V gene end was trimmed by 1 base and the J gene end by 6 bases; junction bases not matched to a gene: 6. The CDR3 coding sequence is TGTGCCACCAGCAGAGTCAAAACGGGAGGAAACATTCAGTACTTC. Its translation: CATSRVKTGGNIQYF.

The V and J genes are TRBV5-4 and TRBJ1-2, with TRBD1 as a possible D gene (5 bases). The germline V and J ends were trimmed by 4 bases and 4 bases, with 17 bases remaining between them. The CDR3 length is 15 residues. CDR1 SGHNT and CDR2 YYREEE come from the germline V gene (reference sequence). CDR3 nucleotides: TGTGCCAGCAGCGTACGGAATGACAGACTCTATGGCTACACCTTC. Its translation: CASSVRNDRLYGYTF. The full variable domain, with the rest looked up from reference TRBV5-4 and TRBJ1-2, is ETGVTQSPTHLIKTRGQQVTLRCSSQSGHNTVSWYQQALGQGPQFIFQYYREEENGRGNFPPRFSGLQFPNYSSELNVNALELDDSALYLCASSVRNDRLYGYTFGSGTRLTVV.

There are a few counts of this clone. This sequence joins TRBV5-5 and TRBJ1-2; 7 bases fit TRBD1. Germline CDR1 and CDR2: SGHKS and YYEKEE (reference sequence). The J segment lost 3 bases and the V segment lost 2 bases, leaving 10 bases of the junction unmatched. The CDR3 runs to 16 residues. The CDR3 sequence: CASSLGFPTGDYGYTF. As DNA, the CDR3 is TGTGCCAGCAGCTTAGGTTTCCCCACAGGGGACTATGGCTACACCTTC.

The chain employs TRBV27 and TRBJ2-5; no clear D. The CDR3 covers 12 residues. Germline V lookup: CDR1 MNHEY, CDR2 SMNVEV (reference sequence). Trimming removed 6 bases from V and 7 bases from J, with 12 bases in between. The CDR3 DNA reads TGTGCCAGCAGGACAATAAAGGGGACCCAGTACTTC. Its protein product is CASRTIKGTQYF.

The chain combines TRBV4-1 with TRBJ2-1; 12 bases align to TRBD2. The length of the CDR3 is 15 residues. Germline V gene sequence: CDR1 MGHRA, CDR2 YSYEKL. J was trimmed by 12 bases and V by 4 bases; bases with no gene match: 10. The CDR3 DNA follows: TGCGCCAGCAGCCGCGGACTAGCGGGAAAACCGGGGCAGTTCTTC. The encoded protein is CASSRGLAGKPGQFF.

This clone was seen only once. CDR3 residues: CSVEGTKAEAFF. The CDR3 DNA reads as TGCAGCGTTGAAGGCACCAAGGCTGAAGCTTTCTTT. The J gene is TRBJ1-1, the V gene TRBV29-1; D not resolved. Per germline, CDR1 SQVTM and CDR2 ANQGSEA. The CDR3 sequence is 12 residues long. V lost 1 base and J 6 bases, leaving 9 bases between the germline ends. The variable domain in full, with the rest retrieved from reference TRBV29-1 and TRBJ1-1, is SAVISQKPSRDICQRGTSLTIQCQVDSQVTMMFWYRQQPGQSLTLIATANQGSEATYESGFVIDKFPISRPNLTFSTLTVSNMSPEDSSIYLCSVEGTKAEAFFGQGTRLTVV.

The V and J genes are TRBV28 and TRBJ2-7; tentative D call: TRBD2 (6 bases). The CDR3 is 14 amino acids. Germline assignment: CDR1 MDHEN and CDR2 SYDVKM. V was pared by 2 bases and J by 0 bases, with 8 bases between. The CDR3 coding sequence is TGTGCCAGCAGTTTACTAGCGCACTCCTACGAGCAGTACTTC. This sequence encodes CASSLLAHSYEQYF. Based on the CDR3 plus reference TRBV28 and TRBJ2-7, the full variable domain is DVKVTQSSRYLVKRTGEKVFLECVQDMDHENMFWYRQDPGLGLRLIYFSYDVKMKEKGDIPEGYSVSREKKERFSLILESASTNQTSMYLCASSLLAHSYEQYFGPGTRLTVT.

This clone was seen only once. The V gene is TRBV30, the J gene TRBJ1-4, with TRBD1 matching 11 bases. The CDR3 contains 17 residues. The ends lost 3 bases at V and 2 bases at J; junction bases unmatched: 8. Germline CDR1 is GTSNPN and CDR2 is SVGIG (reference sequence). CDR3 coding DNA: TGTGCCTGGAGAGGGCCCGGACAGGGGGCGACTAATGAAAAACTGTTTTTT. Amino acids: CAWRGPGQGATNEKLFF.

This clone was seen ten or more times. The chain has TRBV5-4 and TRBJ2-1, with 12 nucleotides matching TRBD2. The CDR3 is 15 amino acids. Germline V gene lookup returns CDR1 SGHNT and CDR2 YYREEE (reference sequence). Germline trimming cut 2 bases from V and 5 bases from J; bases unmatched to any gene: 2. This CDR3 reads CASSLLAGGHNEQFF. Written as DNA, the CDR3 is TGTGCCAGCAGCTTACTAGCGGGAGGCCACAATGAGCAGTTCTTC.

The rearrangement uses TRBV29-1 and TRBJ2-1; TRBD2 might be the D (6 bases). V was shortened by 6 bases and J by 9 bases, with 9 bases between the two germline ends. The germline V gene has CDR1 SQVTM and CDR2 ANQGSEA. The CDR3 runs 10 residues. CDR3 DNA sequence: TGCAGCGTCGGCGGGGCTGAGCAGTTCTTC. Amino acid sequence: CSVGGAEQFF.

This clone was counted only a few times. Other DNA sequences in this specimen translate into the identical CDR3. Here the CDR3 DNA reads TGTGCCAGCAGCCTATCCTACGAGCAGTACTTC. Its translation is CASSLSYEQYF. The chain is built from TRBV7-9 and TRBJ2-7; D is undetermined. V gave up 5 bases and J gave up 1 base, with 3 bases separating them. The CDR3 contains 11 residues. Looked up from germline, CDR1 is SEHNR and CDR2 is FQNEAQ (reference sequence). Supplemented by reference TRBV7-9 and TRBJ2-7, the full variable domain reads DTGVSQNPRHKITKRGQNVTFRCDPISEHNRLYWYRQTLGQGPEFLTYFQNEAQLEKSRLLSDRFSAERPKGSFSTLEIQRTEQGDSAMYLCASSLSYEQYFGPGTRLTVT.

This clone appeared once. The genes are TRBV28 and TRBJ2-7; D may be TRBD1 (6 bases). Trimming cost V 5 bases and J 0 bases, with 8 bases left between them. Germline CDR1 reads MDHEN; CDR2 reads SYDVKM. The CDR3 length is 13 residues. This CDR3 reads CASSMDSSYEQYF. DNA for the CDR3: TGTGCCAGCAGTATGGACAGCTCCTACGAGCAGTACTTC.

The count of this clone is one. The V and J genes are TRBV5-1 and TRBJ2-3; D ambiguous. Per the germline V gene, CDR1 is SGHRS and CDR2 is YFSETQ. V was shortened by 2 bases and J by 2 bases, with 9 bases between the two germline ends. CDR3 length: 14 amino acids. In DNA form, the CDR3 reads TGCGCCAGCAGCTTACGGAAACTCACAGATACGCAGTATTTT. Protein sequence: CASSLRKLTDTQYF. The entire variable domain, with the rest obtained from reference TRBV5-1 and TRBJ2-3, is as follows: KAGVTQTPRYLIKTRGQQVTLSCSPISGHRSVSWYQQTPGQGLQFLFEYFSETQRNKGNFPGRFSGRQFSNSRSEMNVSTLELGDSALYLCASSLRKLTDTQYFGPGTRLTVL.

About this clone: The same CDR3 also results from other DNA sequences found in this sample. The rearrangement links TRBV25-1 to TRBJ2-5; D gene uncertain. The CDR3 extends over 10 amino acids. Trimming took off 4 bases at V and 5 bases at J, with 2 bases between the two ends. CDR1 and CDR2 from the germline V gene are MGHDK and SYGVNS. CDR3 in DNA: TGTGCCAGCAGTGGTGAGACCCAGTACTTC. Its protein is CASSGETQYF.

The DNA for the CDR3 is TGTGCCAGCAGCGTAGACCAGACGGAGCAGTTCTTC. Translated, it gives CASSVDQTEQFF. The J gene is TRBJ2-1, the V gene TRBV9; D unresolved. V shed 0 bases and J shed 10 bases, with 8 bases lying between them. In germline, CDR1 is SGDLS, CDR2 YYNGEE. The CDR3 consists of 12 residues.

J is TRBJ2-5 and V is TRBV6-1; the D gene is possibly TRBD2 (7 bases). CDR1 is MNHNS and CDR2 is SASEGT in the germline V gene. The CDR3 is made up of 14 amino acids. The ends were cut back, 2 bases at V and 4 bases at J, with 11 bases in the middle. The CDR3 spells CASSEWRGGETQYF. CDR3 DNA: TGTGCCAGCAGTGAATGGAGGGGGGGAGAGACCCAGTACTTC.

The rearrangement links TRBV27 to TRBJ2-2; D remains ambiguous. CDR3 length: 13 residues. CDR1 is MNHEY and CDR2 is SMNVEV in the germline V gene (reference sequence). V lost 5 bases and J 7 bases, leaving 11 bases between the germline ends. In DNA form, the CDR3 reads TGTGCCAGCAGTCTTTACAACGTCGGGGAGCTGTTTTTT. This translates into CASSLYNVGELFF.